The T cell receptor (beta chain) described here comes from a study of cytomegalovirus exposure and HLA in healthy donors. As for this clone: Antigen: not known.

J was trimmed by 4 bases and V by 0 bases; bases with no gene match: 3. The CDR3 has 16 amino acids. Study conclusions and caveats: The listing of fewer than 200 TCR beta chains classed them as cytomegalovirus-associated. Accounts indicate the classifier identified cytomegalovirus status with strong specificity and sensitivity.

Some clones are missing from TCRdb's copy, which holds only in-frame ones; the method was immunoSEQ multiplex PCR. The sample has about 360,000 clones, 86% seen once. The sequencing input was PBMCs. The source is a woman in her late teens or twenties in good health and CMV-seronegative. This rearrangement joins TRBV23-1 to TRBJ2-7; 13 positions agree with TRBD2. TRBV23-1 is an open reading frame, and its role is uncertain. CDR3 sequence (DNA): TGCGCCAGCAGTCAATCCGGGACTAGCGGGAATTACGAGCAGTACTTC. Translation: CASSQSGTSGNYEQYF.